Below, 16 T cell receptor beta chains from the same sample are listed, as sequenced in a study of cytomegalovirus exposure and HLA in healthy donors. Both 60 Vbeta primers and 13 Jbeta primers went into the PCR. Profiling relied on immunoSEQ multiplex PCR, and the TCRdb table lists in-frame clones only, not all of them. The table shows over 95,000 clones, with roughly 76% occurring only once. The sequencing input was PBMCs. The receptor source for this set is a woman in her thirties or forties in good health and CMV-seropositive.

This rearrangement joins TRBV30 to TRBJ1-5; 11 bases agree with TRBD1. With V trimmed by 3 bases and J by 5 bases, 3 bases remained unmatched. There are 14 residues in the CDR3. Germline V gene sequence: CDR1 GTSNPN, CDR2 SVGIG (reference sequence). The CDR3 region is CAWSRDRGDQPQHF. The CDR3 nucleotides read TGTGCCTGGAGCCGGGACAGGGGGGATCAGCCCCAGCATTTT. Supplemented by reference TRBV30 and TRBJ1-5, the full variable domain reads SQTIHQWPATLVQPVGSPLSLECTVEGTSNPNLYWYRQAAGRGLQLLFYSVGIGQISSEVPQNLSASRPQDRQFILSSKKLLLSDSGFYLCAWSRDRGDQPQHFGDGTRLSIL.

The chain has TRBV27 and TRBJ1-5, with TRBD1 as a possible D gene (5 bases). Germline V gene lookup returns CDR1 MNHEY and CDR2 SMNVEV (reference sequence). The CDR3 contains 17 residues. Trimming removed 4 bases from V and 1 base from J, with 17 bases in between. This CDR3 is CASSSSGGFISNQPQHF. CDR3 nucleotides: TGTGCCAGCAGTTCCTCTGGGGGGTTTATAAGCAATCAGCCCCAGCATTTT.

This rearrangement joins TRBV7-3 to TRBJ1-1; TRBD1 matches at 8 bases. CDR1 is SGHTA and CDR2 is FQGTGA in the germline V gene. The CDR3 length is 14 residues. V shed 5 bases and J 2 bases; nucleotides not matched to a gene: 4. In DNA, the CDR3 is TGTGCCAGCAGCCCCGGACAGGGAAACACTGAAGCTTTCTTT. Protein product: CASSPGQGNTEAFF.

V is TRBV5-6 and J is TRBJ2-1; the match to TRBD2 covers 8 bases. The V and J ends lost 1 base and 7 bases, in that order; junction bases with no gene match: 7. The CDR3 extends over 15 amino acids. The germline CDR1 and CDR2 sequences are SGHDT and YYEEEE. This chain's CDR3 is CASSLPGGPRNEQFF. CDR3 nucleotide sequence: TGTGCCAGCAGCTTGCCGGGGGGGCCTAGGAATGAGCAGTTCTTC.

This chain links TRBV7-9 with TRBJ2-3; D is perhaps TRBD2 (5 bases). Germline V gene sequence: CDR1 SEHNR, CDR2 FQNEAQ (reference sequence). The V end was cut by 4 bases, the J end by 0 bases, with 14 bases between. CDR3 size: 16 residues. The CDR3 spells CASSWKRITSTDTQYF. Written as DNA, the CDR3 is TGTGCCAGCAGCTGGAAGCGGATCACTAGCACAGATACGCAGTATTTT.

This sequence joins TRBV21-1 and TRBJ2-7; TRBD1 was called by the table and not checked on the DNA. TRBV21-1 is a listed pseudogene. This CDR3 contains 16 residues. CDR3 sequence reads: CASSNIDSQLIYEQYF. DNA for the CDR3: TGTGCCAGCAGCAATATAGACAGCCAACTAATCTACGAGCAGTACTTC.

CDR3 DNA sequence: TGCGCCAGCAGTGAGGGAGGGGGCTCTGGCTACACCTTC. Its translation is CASSEGGGSGYTF. The chain has TRBV10-1 and TRBJ1-2, with 7 positions matching TRBD1. The CDR3 runs 13 residues. Trimming took 2 bases from V and 7 from J; bases not matched to a gene: 4. Per germline, CDR1 WNHNN and CDR2 SYGVQD (reference sequence).

V is TRBV5-6 and J is TRBJ2-7, with TRBD1 matching over 7 bases. Per the germline V gene, CDR1 is SGHDT and CDR2 is YYEEEE. V shed 4 bases, J shed 1 base, and the junction held 8 bases outside the gene matches. The CDR3 consists of 15 residues. The CDR3 reads CASSPQQGFSYEQYF. The CDR3 DNA sequence: TGTGCCAGCAGCCCCCAACAGGGGTTTTCCTACGAGCAGTACTTC.

The chain has TRBV15 and TRBJ2-1; no firm D call. The germline V gene has CDR1 LNHNV and CDR2 YYDKDF (reference sequence). The germline V and J ends were trimmed by 6 bases and 0 bases, with 9 bases remaining between them. The CDR3 has 14 amino acids. The CDR3 reads CATRSLSSYNEQFF. The CDR3 DNA sequence: TGTGCCACCAGAAGCTTGAGCTCCTACAATGAGCAGTTCTTC. The entire variable domain, with the rest obtained from reference TRBV15 and TRBJ2-1, is as follows: DAMVIQNPRYQVTQFGKPVTLSCSQTLNHNVMYWYQQKSSQAPKLLFHYYDKDFNNEADTPDNFQSRRPNTSFCFLDIRSPGLGDTAMYLCATRSLSSYNEQFFGPGTRLTVL.

The CDR3 bases are TGTGCCAGCAGCTTTCGCGTTCGGGGGACAGGGAATCAGCCCCAGCATTTT. It codes for CASSFRVRGTGNQPQHF. The rearrangement links TRBV7-8 to TRBJ1-5; 9 bases align to TRBD1. V lost 3 bases to trimming and J lost 4 bases; unmatched junction nucleotides: 10. Germline CDR1 and CDR2: SGHVS and FQNEAQ. The CDR3 is made up of 17 amino acids.

J is TRBJ1-5 and V is TRBV28; no clear D gene. Germline CDR1 and CDR2: MDHEN and SYDVKM. The ends were cut back, 1 base at V and 2 bases at J, with 18 bases in the middle. The CDR3 runs to 18 residues. Here the CDR3 DNA reads TGTGCCAGCAGTTTATTGGGTGCGGGGATTAGGGGCAATCAGCCCCAGCATTTT. It encodes CASSLLGAGIRGNQPQHF. Drawing the rest from reference TRBV28 and TRBJ1-5, the complete variable domain is DVKVTQSSRYLVKRTGEKVFLECVQDMDHENMFWYRQDPGLGLRLIYFSYDVKMKEKGDIPEGYSVSREKKERFSLILESASTNQTSMYLCASSLLGAGIRGNQPQHFGDGTRLSIL.

The V call is TRBV7-2, the J call TRBJ1-3, with no clear D. This CDR3 spans 14 amino acids. Trimming cost V 1 base and J 8 bases, with 12 bases left between them. Germline V gene data show CDR1 as SGHTA and CDR2 as FQGNSA. CDR3 sequence (DNA): TGTGCCAGCAGCTTAGAGTGGGGAGAACACACCATATATTTT. Translating it yields CASSLEWGEHTIYF.

The chain carries TRBV7-9 and TRBJ2-1; 7 bases map to TRBD1. Germline loops: CDR1 SEHNR, CDR2 FQNEAQ (reference sequence). Unmatched junction bases numbered 4, after V lost 2 bases and J lost 3 bases. The CDR3 totals 15 residues. The chain's CDR3 is CASSLTGQNYNEQFF. The CDR3 bases are TGTGCCAGCAGCTTAACGGGACAGAACTACAATGAGCAGTTCTTC.

This clone was seen only a few times. The chain combines TRBV5-1 with TRBJ2-3; possibly TRBD2 for D (6 bases). The V end was cut by 1 base, the J end by 4 bases, with 10 bases between. Looked up from germline, CDR1 is SGHRS and CDR2 is YFSETQ. CDR3 length equals 14 residues. The CDR3 DNA sequence: TGCGCCAGCAGCTTGACCTCGGGAGCAGATACGCAGTATTTT. Translated: CASSLTSGADTQYF.

The chain employs TRBV6-5 and TRBJ1-2, with TRBD1 identical over 8 bases. Trimming took 7 bases from V and 3 from J; bases not matched to a gene: 7. The CDR3 extends over 14 amino acids. Germline V CDR1 and CDR2: MNHEY, SVGAGI. CDR3 coding DNA: TGTGCCAGCACCAGACAGGGGTACGACTATGGCTACACCTTC. It codes for CASTRQGYDYGYTF.

The sample holds a few counts of this clone. The gene calls are TRBV18 and TRBJ1-2; D gene unclear. Trimming left V 0 bases short and J 4 bases short, with 12 bases between. This CDR3 is 15 amino acids long. Germline V lookup: CDR1 KGHSH, CDR2 LQKENI. CDR3 sequence (DNA): TGTGCCAGCTCACCACCGGTCCCGAGAAGCTATGGCTACACCTTC. This gives the protein CASSPPVPRSYGYTF.